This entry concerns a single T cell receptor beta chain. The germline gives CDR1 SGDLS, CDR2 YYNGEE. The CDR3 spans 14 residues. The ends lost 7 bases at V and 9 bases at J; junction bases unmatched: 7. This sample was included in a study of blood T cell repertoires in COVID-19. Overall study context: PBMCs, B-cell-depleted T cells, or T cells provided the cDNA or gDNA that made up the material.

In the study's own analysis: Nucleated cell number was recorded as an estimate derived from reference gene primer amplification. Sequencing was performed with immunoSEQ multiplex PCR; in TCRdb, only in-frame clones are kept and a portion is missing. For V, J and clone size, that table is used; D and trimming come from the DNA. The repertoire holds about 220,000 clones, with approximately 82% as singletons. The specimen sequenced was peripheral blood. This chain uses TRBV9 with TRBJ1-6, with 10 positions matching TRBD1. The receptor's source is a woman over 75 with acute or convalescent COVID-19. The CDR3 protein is CASGLGTGVSPLHF. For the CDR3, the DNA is TGTGCCAGCGGACTGGGGACAGGGGTTTCACCCCTCCACTTT. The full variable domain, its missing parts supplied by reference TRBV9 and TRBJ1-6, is DSGVTQTPKHLITATGQRVTLRCSPRSGDLSVYWYQQSLDQGLQFLIQYYNGEERAKGNILERFSAQQFPDLHSELNLSSLELGDSALYFCASGLGTGVSPLHFGNGTRLTVT.